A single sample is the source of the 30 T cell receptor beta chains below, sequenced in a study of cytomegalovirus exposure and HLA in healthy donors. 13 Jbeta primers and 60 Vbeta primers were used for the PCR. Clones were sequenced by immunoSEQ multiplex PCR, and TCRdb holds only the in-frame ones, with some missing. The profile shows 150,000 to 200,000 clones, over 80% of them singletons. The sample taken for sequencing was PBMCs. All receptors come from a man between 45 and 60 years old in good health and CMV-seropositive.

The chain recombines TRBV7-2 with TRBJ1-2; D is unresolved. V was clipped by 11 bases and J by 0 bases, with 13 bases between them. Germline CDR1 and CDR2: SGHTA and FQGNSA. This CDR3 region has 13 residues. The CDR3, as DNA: TGTGCCTTACACAGCAATACTAACTATGGCTACACCTTC. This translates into CALHSNTNYGYTF. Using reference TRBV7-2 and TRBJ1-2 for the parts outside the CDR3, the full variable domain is GAGVSQSPSNKVTEKGKDVELRCDPISGHTALYWYRQSLGQGLEFLIYFQGNSAPDKSGLPSDRFSAERTGGSVSTLTIQRTQQEDSAVYLCALHSNTNYGYTFGSGTRLTVV.

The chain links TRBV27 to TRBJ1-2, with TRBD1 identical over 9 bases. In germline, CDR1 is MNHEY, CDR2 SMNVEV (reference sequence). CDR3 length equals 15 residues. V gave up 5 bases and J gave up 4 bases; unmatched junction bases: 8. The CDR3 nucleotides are TGTGCCAGCAGTCTGGGACAGGGTCGGATCTATGGCTACACCTTC. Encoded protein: CASSLGQGRIYGYTF.

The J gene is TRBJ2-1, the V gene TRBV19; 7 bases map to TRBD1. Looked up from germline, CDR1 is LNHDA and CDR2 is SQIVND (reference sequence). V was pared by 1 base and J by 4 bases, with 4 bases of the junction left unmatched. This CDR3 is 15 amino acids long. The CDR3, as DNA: TGTGCCAGTAGTATAGTCGGGACAGTATACAATGAGCAGTTCTTC. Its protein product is CASSIVGTVYNEQFF.

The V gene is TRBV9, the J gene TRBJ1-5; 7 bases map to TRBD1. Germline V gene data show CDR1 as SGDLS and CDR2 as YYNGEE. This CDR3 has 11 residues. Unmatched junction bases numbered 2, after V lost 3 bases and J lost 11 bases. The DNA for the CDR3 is TGTGCCAGCAGCGGACAGGGATCCCAGCATTTT. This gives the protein CASSGQGSQHF. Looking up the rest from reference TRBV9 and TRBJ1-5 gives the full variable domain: DSGVTQTPKHLITATGQRVTLRCSPRSGDLSVYWYQQSLDQGLQFLIQYYNGEERAKGNILERFSAQQFPDLHSELNLSSLELGDSALYFCASSGQGSQHFGDGTRLSIL.

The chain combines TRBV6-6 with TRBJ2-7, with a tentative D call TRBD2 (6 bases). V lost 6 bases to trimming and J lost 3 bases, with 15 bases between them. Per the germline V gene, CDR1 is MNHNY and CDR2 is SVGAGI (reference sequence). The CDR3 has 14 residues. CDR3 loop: CASSPLGGNYEQYF. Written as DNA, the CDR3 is TGTGCCAGCAGCCCTTTGGGGGGTAACTACGAGCAGTACTTC.

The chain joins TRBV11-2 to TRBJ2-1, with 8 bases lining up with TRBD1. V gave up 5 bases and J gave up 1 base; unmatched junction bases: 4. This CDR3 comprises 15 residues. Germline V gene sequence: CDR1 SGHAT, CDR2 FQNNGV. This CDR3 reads CASSPDRGSYNEQFF. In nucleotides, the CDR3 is TGTGCCAGCAGCCCCGACAGGGGATCCTACAATGAGCAGTTCTTC. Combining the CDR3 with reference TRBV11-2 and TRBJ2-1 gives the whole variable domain EAGVAQSPRYKIIEKRQSVAFWCNPISGHATLYWYQQILGQGPKLLIQFQNNGVVDDSQLPKDRFSAERLKGVDSTLKIQPAKLEDSAVYLCASSPDRGSYNEQFFGPGTRLTVL.

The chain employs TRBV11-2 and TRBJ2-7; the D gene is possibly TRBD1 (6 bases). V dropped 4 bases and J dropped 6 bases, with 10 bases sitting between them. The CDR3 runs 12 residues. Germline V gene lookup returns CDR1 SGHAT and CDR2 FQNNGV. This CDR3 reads CASSSTGIEQYF. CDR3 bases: TGTGCCAGCAGCTCCACAGGGATCGAGCAGTACTTC.

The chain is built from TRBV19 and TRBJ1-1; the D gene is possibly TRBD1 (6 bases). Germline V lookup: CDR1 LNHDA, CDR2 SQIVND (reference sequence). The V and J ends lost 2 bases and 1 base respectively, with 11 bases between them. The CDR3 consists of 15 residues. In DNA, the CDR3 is TGTGCCAGTAGTATACCCGGGACACCGAACACTGAAGCTTTCTTT. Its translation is CASSIPGTPNTEAFF.

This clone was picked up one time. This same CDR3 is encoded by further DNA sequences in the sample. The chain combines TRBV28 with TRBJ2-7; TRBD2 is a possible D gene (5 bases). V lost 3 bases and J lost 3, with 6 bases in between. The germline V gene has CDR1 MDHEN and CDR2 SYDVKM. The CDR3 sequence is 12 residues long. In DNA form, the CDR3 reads TGTGCCAGCAGTTTGAGCGGCTACGAGCAGTACTTC. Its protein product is CASSLSGYEQYF. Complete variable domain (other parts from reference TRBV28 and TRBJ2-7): DVKVTQSSRYLVKRTGEKVFLECVQDMDHENMFWYRQDPGLGLRLIYFSYDVKMKEKGDIPEGYSVSREKKERFSLILESASTNQTSMYLCASSLSGYEQYFGPGTRLTVT.

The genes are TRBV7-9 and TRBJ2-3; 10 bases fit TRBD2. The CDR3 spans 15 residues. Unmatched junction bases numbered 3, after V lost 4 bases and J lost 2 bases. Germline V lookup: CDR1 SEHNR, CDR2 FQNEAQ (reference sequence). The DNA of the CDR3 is TGTGCCAGCAGCTCCGGGACTAGCGACACAGATACGCAGTATTTT. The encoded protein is CASSSGTSDTDTQYF.

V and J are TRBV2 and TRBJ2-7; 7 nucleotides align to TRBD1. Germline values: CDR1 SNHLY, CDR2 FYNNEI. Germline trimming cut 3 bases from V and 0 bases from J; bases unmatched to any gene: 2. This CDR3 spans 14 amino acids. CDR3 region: CASSDHRGSYEQYF. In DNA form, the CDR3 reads TGTGCCAGCAGTGACCACAGGGGCTCCTACGAGCAGTACTTC. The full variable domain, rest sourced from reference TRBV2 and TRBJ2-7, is EPEVTQTPSHQVTQMGQEVILRCVPISNHLYFYWYRQILGQKVEFLVSFYNNEISEKSEIFDDQFSVERPDGSNFTLKIRSTKLEDSAMYFCASSDHRGSYEQYFGPGTRLTVT.

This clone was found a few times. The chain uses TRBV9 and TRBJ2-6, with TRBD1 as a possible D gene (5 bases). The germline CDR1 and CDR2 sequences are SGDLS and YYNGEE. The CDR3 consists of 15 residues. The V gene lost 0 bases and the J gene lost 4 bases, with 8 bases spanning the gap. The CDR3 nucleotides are TGTGCCAGCAGCGTAGAGGGGCGCGGGGCCAACGTCCTGACTTTC. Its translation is CASSVEGRGANVLTF.

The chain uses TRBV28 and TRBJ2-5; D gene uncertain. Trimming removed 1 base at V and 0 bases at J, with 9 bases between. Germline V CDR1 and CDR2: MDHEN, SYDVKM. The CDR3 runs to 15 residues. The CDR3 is CASSLSARYQETQYF. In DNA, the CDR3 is TGTGCCAGCAGTTTATCTGCCCGGTACCAAGAGACCCAGTACTTC. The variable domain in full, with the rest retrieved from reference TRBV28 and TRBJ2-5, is DVKVTQSSRYLVKRTGEKVFLECVQDMDHENMFWYRQDPGLGLRLIYFSYDVKMKEKGDIPEGYSVSREKKERFSLILESASTNQTSMYLCASSLSARYQETQYFGPGTRLLVL.

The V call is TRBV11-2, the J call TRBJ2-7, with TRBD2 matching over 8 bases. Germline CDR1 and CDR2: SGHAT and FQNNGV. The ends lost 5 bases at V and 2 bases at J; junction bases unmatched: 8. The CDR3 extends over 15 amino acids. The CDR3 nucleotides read TGTGCCAGCAGCCAAACTAGCGGTACTACCTACGAGCAGTACTTC. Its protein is CASSQTSGTTYEQYF.

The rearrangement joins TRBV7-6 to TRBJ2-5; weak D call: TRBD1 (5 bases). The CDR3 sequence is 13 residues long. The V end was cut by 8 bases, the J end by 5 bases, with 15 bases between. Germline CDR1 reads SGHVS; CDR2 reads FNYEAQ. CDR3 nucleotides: TGTGCCAGCGGTCAGGGTTTGATGGAGACCCAGTACTTC. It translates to CASGQGLMETQYF.

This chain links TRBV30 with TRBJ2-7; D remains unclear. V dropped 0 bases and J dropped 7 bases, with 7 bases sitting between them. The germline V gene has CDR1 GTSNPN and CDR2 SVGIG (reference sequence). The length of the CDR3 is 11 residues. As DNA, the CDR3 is TGTGCCTGGAGTGTAGAACGGGAGCAGTACTTC. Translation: CAWSVEREQYF.

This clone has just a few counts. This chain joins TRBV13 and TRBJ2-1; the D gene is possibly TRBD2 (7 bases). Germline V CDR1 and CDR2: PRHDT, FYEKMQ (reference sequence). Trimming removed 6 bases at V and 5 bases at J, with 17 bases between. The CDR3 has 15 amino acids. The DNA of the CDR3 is TGTGCCAGCAGTCAAAGGGGGGGGTATAACAATGAGCAGTTCTTC. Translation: CASSQRGGYNNEQFF.

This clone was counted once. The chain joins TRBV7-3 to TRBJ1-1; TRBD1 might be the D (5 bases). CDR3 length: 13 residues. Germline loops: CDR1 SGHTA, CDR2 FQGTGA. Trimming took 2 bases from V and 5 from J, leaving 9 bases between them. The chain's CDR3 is CASSLDGGTEAFF. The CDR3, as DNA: TGTGCCAGCAGCTTAGACGGGGGAACTGAAGCTTTCTTT.

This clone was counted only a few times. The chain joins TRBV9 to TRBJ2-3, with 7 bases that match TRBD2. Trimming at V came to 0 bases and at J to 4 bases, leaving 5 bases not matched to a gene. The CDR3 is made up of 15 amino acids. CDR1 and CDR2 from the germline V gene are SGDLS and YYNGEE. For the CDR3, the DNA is TGTGCCAGCAGCGTAGGGGGGAGGGATTCAGATACGCAGTATTTT. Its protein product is CASSVGGRDSDTQYF.

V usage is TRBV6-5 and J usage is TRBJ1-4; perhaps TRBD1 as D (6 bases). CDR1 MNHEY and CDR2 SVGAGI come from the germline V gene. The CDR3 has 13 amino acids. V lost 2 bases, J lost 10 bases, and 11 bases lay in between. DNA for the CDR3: TGTGCCAGCAGTTACAGAGGGGGGGGAAAACTGTTTTTT. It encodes CASSYRGGGKLFF.

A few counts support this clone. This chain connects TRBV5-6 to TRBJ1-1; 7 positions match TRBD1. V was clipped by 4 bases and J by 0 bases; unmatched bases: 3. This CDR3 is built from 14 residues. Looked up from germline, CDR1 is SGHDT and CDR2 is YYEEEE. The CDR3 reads CASSRGQLNTEAFF. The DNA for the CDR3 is TGTGCCAGCAGCCGGGGACAGCTGAACACTGAAGCTTTCTTT.

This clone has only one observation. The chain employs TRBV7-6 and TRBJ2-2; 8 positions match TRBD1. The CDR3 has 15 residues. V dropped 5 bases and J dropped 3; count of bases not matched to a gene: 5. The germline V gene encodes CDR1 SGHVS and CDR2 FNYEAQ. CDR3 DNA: TGTGCCAGCAGCCCGCAGGGGGCGTACACCGGGGAGCTGTTTTTT. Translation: CASSPQGAYTGELFF.

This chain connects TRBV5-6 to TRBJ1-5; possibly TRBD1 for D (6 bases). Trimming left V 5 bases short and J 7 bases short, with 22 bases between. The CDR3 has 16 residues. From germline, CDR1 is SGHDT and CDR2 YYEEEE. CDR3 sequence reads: CASRLYGGGGEQPQHF. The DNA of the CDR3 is TGTGCCAGCAGACTCTATGGTGGAGGGGGGGAGCAGCCCCAGCATTTT. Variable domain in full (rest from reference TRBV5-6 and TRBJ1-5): DAGVTQSPTHLIKTRGQQVTLRCSPKSGHDTVSWYQQALGQGPQFIFQYYEEEERQRGNFPDRFSGHQFPNYSSELNVNALLLGDSALYLCASRLYGGGGEQPQHFGDGTRLSIL.

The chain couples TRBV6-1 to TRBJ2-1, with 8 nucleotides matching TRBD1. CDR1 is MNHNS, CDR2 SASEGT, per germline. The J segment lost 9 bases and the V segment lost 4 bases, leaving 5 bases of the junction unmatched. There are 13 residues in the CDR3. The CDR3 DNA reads TGTGCCAGCAGTGTCAGGGGGCAGGGTGAGCAGTTCTTC. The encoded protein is CASSVRGQGEQFF.

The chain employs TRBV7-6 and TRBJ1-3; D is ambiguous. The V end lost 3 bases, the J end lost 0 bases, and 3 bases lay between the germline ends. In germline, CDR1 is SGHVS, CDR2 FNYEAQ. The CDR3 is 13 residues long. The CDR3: CASSFNSGNTIYF. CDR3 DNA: TGTGCCAGCAGCTTCAACTCTGGAAACACCATATATTTT.

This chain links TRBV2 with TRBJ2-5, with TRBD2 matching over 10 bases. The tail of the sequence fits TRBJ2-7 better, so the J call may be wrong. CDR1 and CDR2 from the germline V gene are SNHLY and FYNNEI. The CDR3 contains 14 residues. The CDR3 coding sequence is TGTGCCAGCAGTTTTAGCGGGAGGAGCTTCGAGCAGTACTTC. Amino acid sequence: CASSFSGRSFEQYF.

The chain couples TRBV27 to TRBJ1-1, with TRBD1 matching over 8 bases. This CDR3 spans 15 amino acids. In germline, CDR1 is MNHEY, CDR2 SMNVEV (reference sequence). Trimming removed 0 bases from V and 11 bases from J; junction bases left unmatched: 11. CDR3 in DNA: TGTGCCAGCAGTTTATCGCCGGCGCCAGGGGGCCCCGCTTTCTTT. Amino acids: CASSLSPAPGGPAFF.

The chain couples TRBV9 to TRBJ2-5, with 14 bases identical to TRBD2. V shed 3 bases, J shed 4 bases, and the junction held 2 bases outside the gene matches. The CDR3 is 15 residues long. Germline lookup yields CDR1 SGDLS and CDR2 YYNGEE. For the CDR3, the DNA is TGTGCCAGCAGCGACGGGACTAGCGGGAGAGAGACCCAGTACTTC. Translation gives CASSDGTSGRETQYF.

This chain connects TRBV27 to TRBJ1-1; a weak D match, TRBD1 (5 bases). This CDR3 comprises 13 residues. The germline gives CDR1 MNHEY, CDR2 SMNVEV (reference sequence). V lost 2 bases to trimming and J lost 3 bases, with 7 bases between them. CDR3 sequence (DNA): TGTGCCAGCAGTTTAGGGGGGGACACTGAAGCTTTCTTT. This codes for CASSLGGDTEAFF.

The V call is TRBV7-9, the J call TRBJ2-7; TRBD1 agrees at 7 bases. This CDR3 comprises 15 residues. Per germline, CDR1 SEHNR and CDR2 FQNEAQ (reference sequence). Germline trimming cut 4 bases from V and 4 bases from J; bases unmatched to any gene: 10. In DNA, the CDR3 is TGTGCCAGCAGCTCATTCGACAGGGCTAGTTACGAGCAGTACTTC. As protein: CASSSFDRASYEQYF.